The entry that follows covers one TCR beta chain sequence. Its antigen is not identified. The data were obtained in a study of T cell responses to AZD1222 COVID-19 vaccine. Study information: Second-dose intervals of approximately 4 or approximately 12 weeks were pooled. The study, taken as a whole, reports: White British donors predominated, females outnumbered males, and clonal diversity was possibly underestimated. With dominance at 160-218 and 743-854, vaccine-associated CD4 TCRs spanned spike.

Here immunoSEQ multiplex PCR was the method, and the copy in TCRdb shows in-frame clones only, minus some. Among 60,000 to 80,000 clones listed, around 90% were seen once. This TCR was recovered from an adult in good health. The starting material was peripheral blood, obtained on day 0 of AZD1222 vaccination.

The CDR3: CASSSFWGAFF. In nucleotides, the CDR3 is TGTGCCAGCAGTTCATTTTGGGGAGCTTTCTTT. The V call is TRBV6-5, the J call TRBJ1-1; unclear D gene. Trimming stripped 4 bases from V and 10 bases from J, with 10 bases between. The CDR3 contains 11 residues. Germline V gene data show CDR1 as MNHEY and CDR2 as SVGAGI.